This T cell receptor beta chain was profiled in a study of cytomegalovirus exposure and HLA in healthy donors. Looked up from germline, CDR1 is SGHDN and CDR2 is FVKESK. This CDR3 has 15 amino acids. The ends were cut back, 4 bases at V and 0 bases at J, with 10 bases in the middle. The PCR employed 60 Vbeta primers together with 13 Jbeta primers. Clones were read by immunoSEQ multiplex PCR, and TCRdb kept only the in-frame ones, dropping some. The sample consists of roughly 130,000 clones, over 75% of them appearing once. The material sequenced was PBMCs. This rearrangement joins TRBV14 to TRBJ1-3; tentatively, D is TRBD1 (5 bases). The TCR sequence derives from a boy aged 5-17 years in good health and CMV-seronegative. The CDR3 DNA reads TGTGCCAGCAGCCTTAAACAGGCCTCTGGAAACACCATATATTTT. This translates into CASSLKQASGNTIYF.